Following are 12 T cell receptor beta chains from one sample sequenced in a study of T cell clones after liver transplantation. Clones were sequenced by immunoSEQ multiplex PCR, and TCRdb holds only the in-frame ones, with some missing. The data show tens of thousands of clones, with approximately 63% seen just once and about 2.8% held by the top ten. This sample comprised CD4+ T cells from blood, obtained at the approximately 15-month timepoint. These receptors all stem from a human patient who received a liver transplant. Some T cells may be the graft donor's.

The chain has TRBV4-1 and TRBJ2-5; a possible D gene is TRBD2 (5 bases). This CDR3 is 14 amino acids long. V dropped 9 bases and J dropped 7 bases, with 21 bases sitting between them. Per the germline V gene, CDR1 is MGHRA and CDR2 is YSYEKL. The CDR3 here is CARLARGNKRTQYF. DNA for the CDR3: TGCGCCAGATTGGCCCGGGGAAACAAGAGGACCCAGTACTTC.

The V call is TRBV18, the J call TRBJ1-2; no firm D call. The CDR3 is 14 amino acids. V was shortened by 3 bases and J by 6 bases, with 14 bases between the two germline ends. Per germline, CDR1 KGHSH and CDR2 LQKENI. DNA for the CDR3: TGTGCCAGCTCACCCACGTGGGTTGCAGATGGCTACACCTTC. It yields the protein CASSPTWVADGYTF. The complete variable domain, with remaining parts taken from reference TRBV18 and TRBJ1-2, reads NAGVMQNPRHLVRRRGQEARLRCSPMKGHSHVYWYRQLPEEGLKFMVYLQKENIIDESGMPKERFSAEFPKEGPSILRIQQVVRGDSAAYFCASSPTWVADGYTFGSGTRLTVV.

The CDR3: CASSGATATNEKLFF. CDR3 coding DNA: TGCGCCAGCAGCGGCGCGACTGCAACTAATGAAAAACTGTTTTTT. The chain uses TRBV5-1 and TRBJ1-4, with D unclear. The CDR3 covers 15 residues. Trimming took 4 bases from V and 0 from J, leaving 10 bases between them. CDR1 and CDR2 (germline): SGHRS, YFSETQ.

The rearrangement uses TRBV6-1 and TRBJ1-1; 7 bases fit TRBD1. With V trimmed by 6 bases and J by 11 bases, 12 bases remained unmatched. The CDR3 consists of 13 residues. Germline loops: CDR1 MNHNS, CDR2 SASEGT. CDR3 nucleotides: TGTGCCAGCAGGCTCGACAGGGAAGTGTCTGCTTTCTTT. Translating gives CASRLDREVSAFF.

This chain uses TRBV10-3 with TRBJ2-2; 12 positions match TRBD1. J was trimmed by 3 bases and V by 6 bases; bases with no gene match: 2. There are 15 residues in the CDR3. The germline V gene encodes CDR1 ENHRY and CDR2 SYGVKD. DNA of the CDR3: TGTGCCATCAGGGGACAGGGGGCGGACACCGGGGAGCTGTTTTTT. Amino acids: CAIRGQGADTGELFF.

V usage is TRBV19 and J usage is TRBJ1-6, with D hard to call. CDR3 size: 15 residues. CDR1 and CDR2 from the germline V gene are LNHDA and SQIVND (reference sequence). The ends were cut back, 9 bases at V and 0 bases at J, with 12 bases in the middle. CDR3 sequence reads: CASRGPNSYNSPLHF. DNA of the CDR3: TGTGCCAGCCGGGGTCCGAACTCCTATAATTCACCCCTCCACTTT.

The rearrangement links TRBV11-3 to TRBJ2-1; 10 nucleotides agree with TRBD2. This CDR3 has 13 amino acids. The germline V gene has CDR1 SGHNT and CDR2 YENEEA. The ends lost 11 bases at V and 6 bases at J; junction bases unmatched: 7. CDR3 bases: TGTGCCGCGAGCGGGAGGGCCCCCAATGAGCAGTTCTTC. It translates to CAASGRAPNEQFF.

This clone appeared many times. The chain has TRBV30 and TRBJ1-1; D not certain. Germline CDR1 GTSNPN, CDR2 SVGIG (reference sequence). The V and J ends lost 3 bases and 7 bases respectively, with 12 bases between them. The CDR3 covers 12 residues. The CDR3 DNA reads TGTGCCTGGAGCCCCCATGGGAGTGAAGCTTTCTTT. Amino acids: CAWSPHGSEAFF.

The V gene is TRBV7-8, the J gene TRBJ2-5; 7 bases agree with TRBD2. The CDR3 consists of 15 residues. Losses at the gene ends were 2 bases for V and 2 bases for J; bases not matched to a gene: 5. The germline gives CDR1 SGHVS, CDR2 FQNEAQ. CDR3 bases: TGTGCCAGCAGCTTAATGGGAGGGTCGCAAGAGACCCAGTACTTC. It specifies CASSLMGGSQETQYF.

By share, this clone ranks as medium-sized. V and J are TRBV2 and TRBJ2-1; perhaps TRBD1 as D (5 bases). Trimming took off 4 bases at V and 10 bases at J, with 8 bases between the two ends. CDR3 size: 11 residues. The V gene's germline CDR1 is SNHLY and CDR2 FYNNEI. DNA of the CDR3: TGTGCCAGCAGTGTAAAGGGGGAGCAGTTCTTC. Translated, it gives CASSVKGEQFF.

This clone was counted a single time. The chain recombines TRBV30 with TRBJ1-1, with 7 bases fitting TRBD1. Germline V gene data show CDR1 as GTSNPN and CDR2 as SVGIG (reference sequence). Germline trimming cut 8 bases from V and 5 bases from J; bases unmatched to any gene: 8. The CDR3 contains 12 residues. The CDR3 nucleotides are TGTGCCGGACTGGACAGGCAGACTGAAGCTTTCTTT. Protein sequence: CAGLDRQTEAFF. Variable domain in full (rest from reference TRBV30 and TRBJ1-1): SQTIHQWPATLVQPVGSPLSLECTVEGTSNPNLYWYRQAAGRGLQLLFYSVGIGQISSEVPQNLSASRPQDRQFILSSKKLLLSDSGFYLCAGLDRQTEAFFGQGTRLTVV.

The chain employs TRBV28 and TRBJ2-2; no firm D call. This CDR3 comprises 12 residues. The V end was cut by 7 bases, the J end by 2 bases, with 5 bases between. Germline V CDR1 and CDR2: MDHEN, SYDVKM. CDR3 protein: CASKGNTGELFF. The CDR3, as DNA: TGTGCCAGCAAGGGAAACACCGGGGAGCTGTTTTTT.